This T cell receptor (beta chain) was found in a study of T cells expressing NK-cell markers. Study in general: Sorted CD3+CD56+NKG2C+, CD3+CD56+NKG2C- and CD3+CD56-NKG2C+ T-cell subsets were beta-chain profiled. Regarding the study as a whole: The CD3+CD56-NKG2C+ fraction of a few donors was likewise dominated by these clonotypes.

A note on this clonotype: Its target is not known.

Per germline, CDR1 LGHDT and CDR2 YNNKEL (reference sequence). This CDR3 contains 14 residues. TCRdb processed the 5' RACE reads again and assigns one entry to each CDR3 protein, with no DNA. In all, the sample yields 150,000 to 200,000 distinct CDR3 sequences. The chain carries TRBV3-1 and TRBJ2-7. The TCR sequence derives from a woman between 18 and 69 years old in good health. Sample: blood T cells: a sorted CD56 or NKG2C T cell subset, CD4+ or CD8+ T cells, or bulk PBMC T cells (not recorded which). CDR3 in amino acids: CASSQRVTTYEQYF.